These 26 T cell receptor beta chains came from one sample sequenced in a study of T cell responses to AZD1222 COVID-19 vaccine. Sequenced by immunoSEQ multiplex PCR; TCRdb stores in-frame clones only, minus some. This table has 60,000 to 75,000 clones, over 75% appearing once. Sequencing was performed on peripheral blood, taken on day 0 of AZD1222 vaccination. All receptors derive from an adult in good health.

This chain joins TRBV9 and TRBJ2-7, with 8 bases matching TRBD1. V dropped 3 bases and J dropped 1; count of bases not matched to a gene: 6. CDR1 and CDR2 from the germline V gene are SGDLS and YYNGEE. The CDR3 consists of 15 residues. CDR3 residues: CASSAGTGPSYEQYF. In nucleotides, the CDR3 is TGTGCCAGCAGCGCCGGGACAGGTCCTTCCTACGAGCAGTACTTC.

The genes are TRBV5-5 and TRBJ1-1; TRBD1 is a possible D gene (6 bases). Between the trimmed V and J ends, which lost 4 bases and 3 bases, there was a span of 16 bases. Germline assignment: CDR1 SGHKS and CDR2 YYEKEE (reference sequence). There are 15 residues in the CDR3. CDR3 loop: CASSRVGQQHTEAFF. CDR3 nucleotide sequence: TGTGCCAGCAGCCGAGTCGGACAGCAACACACTGAAGCTTTCTTT.

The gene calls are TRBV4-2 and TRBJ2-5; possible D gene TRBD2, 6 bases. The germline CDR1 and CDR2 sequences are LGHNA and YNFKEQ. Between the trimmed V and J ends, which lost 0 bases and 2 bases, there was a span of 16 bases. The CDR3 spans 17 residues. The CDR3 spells CASSQDFFGGKQETQYF. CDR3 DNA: TGTGCCAGCAGCCAAGATTTTTTCGGGGGAAAACAAGAGACCCAGTACTTC.

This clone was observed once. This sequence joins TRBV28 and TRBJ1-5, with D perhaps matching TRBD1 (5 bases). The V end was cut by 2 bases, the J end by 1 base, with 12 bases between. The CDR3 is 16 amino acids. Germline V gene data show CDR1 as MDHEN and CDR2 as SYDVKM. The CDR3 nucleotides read TGTGCCAGCAGTTTAGGGGGTCGGGGAAGCAATCAGCCCCAGCATTTT. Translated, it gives CASSLGGRGSNQPQHF.

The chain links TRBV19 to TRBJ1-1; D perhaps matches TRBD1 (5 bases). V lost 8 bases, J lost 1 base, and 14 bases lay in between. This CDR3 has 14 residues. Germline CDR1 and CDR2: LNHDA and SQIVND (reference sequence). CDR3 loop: CASLRRGGNTEAFF. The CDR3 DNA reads TGTGCCAGTCTTCGTAGGGGAGGGAACACTGAAGCTTTCTTT.

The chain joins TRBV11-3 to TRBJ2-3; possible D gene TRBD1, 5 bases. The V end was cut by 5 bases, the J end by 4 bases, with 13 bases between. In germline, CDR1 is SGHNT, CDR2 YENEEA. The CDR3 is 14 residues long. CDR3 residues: CASSQGQGPDTQYF. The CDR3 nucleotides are TGTGCCAGCAGCCAAGGGCAGGGCCCAGATACGCAGTATTTT.

CDR3 sequence: CASSYSEDRDNEQFF. In nucleotides, the CDR3 is TGTGCCAGCAGTTACTCTGAGGACAGGGACAATGAGCAGTTCTTC. The rearrangement uses TRBV6-6 and TRBJ2-1; 8 nucleotides agree with TRBD1. V lost 0 bases to trimming and J lost 5 bases; unmatched junction nucleotides: 3. This CDR3 comprises 15 residues. Germline lookup yields CDR1 MNHNY and CDR2 SVGAGI (reference sequence).

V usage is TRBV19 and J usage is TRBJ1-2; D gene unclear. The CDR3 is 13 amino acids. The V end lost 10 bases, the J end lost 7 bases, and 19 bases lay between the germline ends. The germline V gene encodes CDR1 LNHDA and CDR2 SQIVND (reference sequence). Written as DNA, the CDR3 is TGTGCCACCGAGAGAGGTACCCCGGGTGGCTACACCTTC. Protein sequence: CATERGTPGGYTF.

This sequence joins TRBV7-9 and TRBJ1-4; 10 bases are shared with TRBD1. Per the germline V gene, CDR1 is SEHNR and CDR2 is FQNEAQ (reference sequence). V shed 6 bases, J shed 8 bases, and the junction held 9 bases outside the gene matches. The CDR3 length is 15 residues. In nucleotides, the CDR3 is TGTGCCAGCAGTTCCGGACAGGGGGTAGAGGAAAAACTGTTTTTT. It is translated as CASSSGQGVEEKLFF.

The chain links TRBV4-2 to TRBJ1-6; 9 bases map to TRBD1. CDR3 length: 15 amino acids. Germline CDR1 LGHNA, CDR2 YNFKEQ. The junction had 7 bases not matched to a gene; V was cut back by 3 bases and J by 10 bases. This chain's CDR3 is CASSHGQGIGSPLHF. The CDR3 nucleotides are TGTGCCAGCAGCCACGGACAGGGGATCGGATCACCCCTCCACTTT.

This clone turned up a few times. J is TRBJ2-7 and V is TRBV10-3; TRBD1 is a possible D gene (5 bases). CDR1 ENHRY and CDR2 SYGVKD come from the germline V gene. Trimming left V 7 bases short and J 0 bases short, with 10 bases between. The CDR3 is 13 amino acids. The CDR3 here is CAINRQLSYEQYF. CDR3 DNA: TGTGCCATCAACCGACAGCTCTCCTACGAGCAGTACTTC.

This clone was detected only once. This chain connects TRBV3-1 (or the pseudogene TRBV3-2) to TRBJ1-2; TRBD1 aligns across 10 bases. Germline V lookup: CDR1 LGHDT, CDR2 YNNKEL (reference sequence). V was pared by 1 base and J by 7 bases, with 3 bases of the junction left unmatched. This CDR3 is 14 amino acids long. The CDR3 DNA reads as TGTGCCAGCAGCCAAGGGACAGGGGGAGGTGGCTACACCTTC. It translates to CASSQGTGGGGYTF.

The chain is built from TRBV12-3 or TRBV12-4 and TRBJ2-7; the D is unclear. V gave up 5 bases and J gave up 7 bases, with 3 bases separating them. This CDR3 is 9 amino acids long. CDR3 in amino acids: CASSLEQYF. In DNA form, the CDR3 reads TGTGCCAGCAGTCTTGAGCAGTACTTC.

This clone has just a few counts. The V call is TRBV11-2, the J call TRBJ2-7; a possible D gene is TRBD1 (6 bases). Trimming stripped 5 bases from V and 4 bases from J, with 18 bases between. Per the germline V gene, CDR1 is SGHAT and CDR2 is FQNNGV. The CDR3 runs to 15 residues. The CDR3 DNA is TGTGCCAGCAGCACCGTACAGGGTCCCTCTTACGAGCAGTACTTC. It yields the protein CASSTVQGPSYEQYF.

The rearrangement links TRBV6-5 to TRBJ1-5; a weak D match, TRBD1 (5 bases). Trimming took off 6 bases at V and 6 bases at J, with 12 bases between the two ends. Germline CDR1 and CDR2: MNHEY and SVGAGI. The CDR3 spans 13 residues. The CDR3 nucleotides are TGTGCCAGCAGACCGGGGGTAGTTCAGCCCCAGCATTTT. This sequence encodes CASRPGVVQPQHF.

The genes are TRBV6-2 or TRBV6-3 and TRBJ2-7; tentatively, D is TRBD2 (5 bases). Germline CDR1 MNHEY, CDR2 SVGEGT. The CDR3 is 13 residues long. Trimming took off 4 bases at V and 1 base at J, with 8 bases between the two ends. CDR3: CASSSSGSYEQYF. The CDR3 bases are TGTGCCAGCAGTTCCAGCGGATCCTACGAGCAGTACTTC.

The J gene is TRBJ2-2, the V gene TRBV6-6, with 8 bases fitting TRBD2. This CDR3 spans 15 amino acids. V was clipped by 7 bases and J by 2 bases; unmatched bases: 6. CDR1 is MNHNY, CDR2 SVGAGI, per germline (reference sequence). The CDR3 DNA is TGTGCCAGCATCGTACGGGGGGGCAACACCGGGGAGCTGTTTTTT. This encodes CASIVRGGNTGELFF.

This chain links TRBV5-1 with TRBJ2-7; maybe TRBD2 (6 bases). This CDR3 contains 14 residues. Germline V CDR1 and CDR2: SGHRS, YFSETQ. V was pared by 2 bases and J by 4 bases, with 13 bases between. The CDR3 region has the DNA TGCGCCAGCAGCTTATCCGGGACTGGGTACGAGCAGTACTTC. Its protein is CASSLSGTGYEQYF. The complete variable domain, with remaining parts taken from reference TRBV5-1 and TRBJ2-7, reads KAGVTQTPRYLIKTRGQQVTLSCSPISGHRSVSWYQQTPGQGLQFLFEYFSETQRNKGNFPGRFSGRQFSNSRSEMNVSTLELGDSALYLCASSLSGTGYEQYFGPGTRLTVT.

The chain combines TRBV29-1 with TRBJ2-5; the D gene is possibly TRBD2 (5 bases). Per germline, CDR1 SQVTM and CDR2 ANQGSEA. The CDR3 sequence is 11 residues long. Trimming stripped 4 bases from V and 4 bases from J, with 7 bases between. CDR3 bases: TGCAGCGTTGGAGCGGTAGAGACCCAGTACTTC. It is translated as CSVGAVETQYF.

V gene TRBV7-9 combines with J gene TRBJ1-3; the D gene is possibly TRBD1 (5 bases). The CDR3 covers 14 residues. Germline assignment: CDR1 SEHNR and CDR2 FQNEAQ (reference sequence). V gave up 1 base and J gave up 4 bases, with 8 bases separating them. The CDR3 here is CASSLDHRGNTIYF. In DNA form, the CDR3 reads TGTGCCAGCAGCTTAGATCACAGGGGAAACACCATATATTTT. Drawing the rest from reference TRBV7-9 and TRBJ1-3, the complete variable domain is DTGVSQNPRHKITKRGQNVTFRCDPISEHNRLYWYRQTLGQGPEFLTYFQNEAQLEKSRLLSDRFSAERPKGSFSTLEIQRTEQGDSAMYLCASSLDHRGNTIYFGEGSWLTVV.

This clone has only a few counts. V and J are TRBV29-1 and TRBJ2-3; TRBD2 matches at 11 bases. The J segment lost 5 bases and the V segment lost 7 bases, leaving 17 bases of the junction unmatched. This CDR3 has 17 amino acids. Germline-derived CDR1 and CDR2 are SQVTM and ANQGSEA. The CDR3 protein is CSAGGVRLAGGLDTQYF. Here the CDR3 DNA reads TGCAGCGCCGGAGGGGTACGGCTAGCGGGGGGATTAGATACGCAGTATTTT.

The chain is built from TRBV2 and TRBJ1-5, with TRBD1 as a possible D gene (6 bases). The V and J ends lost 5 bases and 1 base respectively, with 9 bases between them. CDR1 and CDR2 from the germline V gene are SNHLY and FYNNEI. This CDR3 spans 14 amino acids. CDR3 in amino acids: CASSTGTSNQPQHF. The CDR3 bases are TGTGCCAGCAGTACAGGGACGAGCAATCAGCCCCAGCATTTT.

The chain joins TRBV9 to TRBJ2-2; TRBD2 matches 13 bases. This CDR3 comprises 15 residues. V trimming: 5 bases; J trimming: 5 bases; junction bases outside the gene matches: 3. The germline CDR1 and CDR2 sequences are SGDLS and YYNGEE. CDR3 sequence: CASSGGLAGTGELFF. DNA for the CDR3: TGTGCCAGCAGTGGGGGACTAGCGGGGACCGGGGAGCTGTTTTTT.

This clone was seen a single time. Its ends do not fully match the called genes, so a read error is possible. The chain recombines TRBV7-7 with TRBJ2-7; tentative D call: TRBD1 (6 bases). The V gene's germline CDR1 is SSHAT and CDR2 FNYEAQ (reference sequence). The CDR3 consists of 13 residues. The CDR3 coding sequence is TGTGCTAGCAGCCCCATCTCAGGGGACGAGCAGTACTTC. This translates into CASSPISGDEQYF.

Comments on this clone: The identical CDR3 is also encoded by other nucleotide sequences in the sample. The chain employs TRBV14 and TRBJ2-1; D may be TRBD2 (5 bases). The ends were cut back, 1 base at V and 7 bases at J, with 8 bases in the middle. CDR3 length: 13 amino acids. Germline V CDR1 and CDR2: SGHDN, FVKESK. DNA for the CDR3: TGTGCCAGCAGCCAAGTACGAGGGAATGAGCAGTTCTTC. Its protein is CASSQVRGNEQFF.

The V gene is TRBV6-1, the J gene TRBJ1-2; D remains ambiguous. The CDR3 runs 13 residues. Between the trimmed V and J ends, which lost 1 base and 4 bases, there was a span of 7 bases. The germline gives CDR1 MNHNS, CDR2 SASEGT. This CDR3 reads CASSEDGLYGYTF. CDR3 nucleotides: TGTGCCAGCAGTGAAGACGGACTCTATGGCTACACCTTC.